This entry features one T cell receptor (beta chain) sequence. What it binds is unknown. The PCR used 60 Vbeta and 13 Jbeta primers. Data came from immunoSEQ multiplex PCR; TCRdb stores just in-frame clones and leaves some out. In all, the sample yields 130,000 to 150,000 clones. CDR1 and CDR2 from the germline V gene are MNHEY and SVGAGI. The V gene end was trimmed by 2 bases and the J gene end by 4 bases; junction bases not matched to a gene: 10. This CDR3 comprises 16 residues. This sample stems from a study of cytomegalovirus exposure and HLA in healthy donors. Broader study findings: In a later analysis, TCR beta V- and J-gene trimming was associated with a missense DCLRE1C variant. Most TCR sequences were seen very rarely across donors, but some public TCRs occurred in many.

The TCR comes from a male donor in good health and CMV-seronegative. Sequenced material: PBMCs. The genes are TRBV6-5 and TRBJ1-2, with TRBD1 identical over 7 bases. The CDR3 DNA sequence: TGTGCCAGCAGTTACAGGGACAGCATTTTTATCTATGGCTACACCTTC. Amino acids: CASSYRDSIFIYGYTF.